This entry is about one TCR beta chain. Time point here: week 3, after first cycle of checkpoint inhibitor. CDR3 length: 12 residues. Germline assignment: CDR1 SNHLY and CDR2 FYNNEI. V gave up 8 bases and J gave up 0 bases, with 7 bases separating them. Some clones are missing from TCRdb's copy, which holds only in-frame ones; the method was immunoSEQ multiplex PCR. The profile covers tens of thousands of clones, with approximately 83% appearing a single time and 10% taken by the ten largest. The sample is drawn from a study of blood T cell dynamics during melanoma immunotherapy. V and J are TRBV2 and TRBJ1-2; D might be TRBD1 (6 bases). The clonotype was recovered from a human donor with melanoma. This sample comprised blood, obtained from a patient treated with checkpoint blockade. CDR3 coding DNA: TGTGCCAGCGGACAGTCTAACTATGGCTACACCTTC. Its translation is CASGQSNYGYTF.